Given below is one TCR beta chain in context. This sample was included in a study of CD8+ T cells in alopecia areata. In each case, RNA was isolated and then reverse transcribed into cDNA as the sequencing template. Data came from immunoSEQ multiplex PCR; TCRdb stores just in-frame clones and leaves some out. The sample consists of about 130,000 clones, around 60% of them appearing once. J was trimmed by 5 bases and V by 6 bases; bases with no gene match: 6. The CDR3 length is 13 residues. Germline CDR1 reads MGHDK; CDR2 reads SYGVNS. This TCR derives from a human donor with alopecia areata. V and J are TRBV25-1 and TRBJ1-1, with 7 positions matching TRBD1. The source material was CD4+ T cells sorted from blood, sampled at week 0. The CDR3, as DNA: TGTGCCAGCAGGCAGACAGGGCGGACTGAAGCTTTCTTT. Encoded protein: CASRQTGRTEAFF.